This T cell receptor (beta chain) was found in a study of T cells in Graves' hyperthyroidism and ophthalmopathy. CDR3 length equals 14 residues. CDR1 SNHLY and CDR2 FYNNEI come from the germline V gene. V dropped 8 bases and J dropped 6; count of bases not matched to a gene: 4. For Graves' hyperthyroidism to be stable, ophthalmopathy could not progress within 18 months. Each diagnosis was grounded in clinical symptoms, serum thyroxine and TRAb, thyroid ultrasound, and orbital computed tomography. This clonotype occurred once. Its antigen is still unknown. Using RNA transcripts as the source, TCR beta CDR3 regions were amplified. First-round RT-PCR targeting the TCR CDR3 was performed with the HTBI primer set. TCRdb passed the multiplex PCR reads through MiXCR, listing each CDR3 protein once. The sample holds roughly 700,000 distinct CDR3 sequences, about a third seen once. General study findings and limits: Progression to ophthalmopathy was predicted a median of 6.5 months early.

This TCR was sampled from a woman in her forties with Graves' hyperthyroidism. The rearrangement links TRBV2 to TRBJ2-2, with 12 bases that match TRBD1. Sequencing used blood. DNA for the CDR3: TGTGCCAGCGGGGGACAGGGGGCCCCCGGGGAGCTGTTTTTT. Its translation is CASGGQGAPGELFF.